This T cell receptor beta chain was identified during a study of identical twins. Study-level results: Models underestimated how often monozygotic twins shared out-of-frame TCR alpha.

This clonotype has ten or more counts. The antigen is undetermined. A universal primer site arose from template switching, and cDNA bore unique molecular identifiers. TCRdb recomputed calls from the 5' RACE reads with MiXCR, one row per CDR3 protein. The sample has 1,800,000 or so distinct CDR3 sequences; around 29% are singletons. V was clipped by 7 bases and J by 7 bases, with 11 bases between them. Looked up from germline, CDR1 is SGHAT and CDR2 is FQNNGV. This CDR3 contains 12 residues. This TCR was sampled from a newborn girl in good health. The sample comprised cord blood. The rearrangement uses TRBV11-2 and TRBJ2-1; D is perhaps TRBD1 (6 bases). CDR3 DNA: TGTGCCAGCAAGGGGGTTACGAATGAGCAGTTCTTC. This codes for CASKGVTNEQFF. Full variable domain (remainder filled in from reference TRBV11-2 and TRBJ2-1): EAGVAQSPRYKIIEKRQSVAFWCNPISGHATLYWYQQILGQGPKLLIQFQNNGVVDDSQLPKDRFSAERLKGVDSTLKIQPAKLEDSAVYLCASKGVTNEQFFGPGTRLTVL.